Sequencing of this T cell receptor (beta chain) was carried out in a study of T cells in Graves' hyperthyroidism and ophthalmopathy. Ten or more counts support this clonotype. TCR beta CDR3 region amplification was performed from RNA transcripts. HTBI primers were employed in a first-round RT-PCR of the TCR CDR3. Using its own MiXCR run on the multiplex PCR reads, TCRdb lists one record per CDR3 protein. Among around 700,000 distinct CDR3 sequences listed, just over 35% were seen once. The CDR3 has 15 amino acids. CDR1 and CDR2 (germline): SEHNR, FQNEAQ (reference sequence). With 5 bases removed from V and 5 bases from J, the gap between germline ends came to 19 bases. Graves' hyperthyroidism was deemed stable given no ophthalmopathy progression within 18 months.

V and J are TRBV7-9 and TRBJ2-7; possibly TRBD2 for D (5 bases). This clonotype was obtained from a woman aged 40-49 years with Graves' hyperthyroidism. The sequenced material came from blood. The chain's CDR3 is CASSPHREARDEQYF. CDR3 DNA: TGTGCCAGCAGCCCCCATCGCGAGGCGAGGGACGAGCAGTACTTC.